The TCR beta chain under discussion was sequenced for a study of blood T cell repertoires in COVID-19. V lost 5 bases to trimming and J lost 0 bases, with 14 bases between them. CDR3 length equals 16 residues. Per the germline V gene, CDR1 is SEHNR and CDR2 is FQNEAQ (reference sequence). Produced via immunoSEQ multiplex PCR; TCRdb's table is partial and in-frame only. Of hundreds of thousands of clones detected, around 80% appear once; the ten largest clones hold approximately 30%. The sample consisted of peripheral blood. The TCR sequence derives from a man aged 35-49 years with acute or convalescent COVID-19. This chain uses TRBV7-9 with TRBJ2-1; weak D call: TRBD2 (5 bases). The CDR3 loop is CASSQTSGSSYNEQFF. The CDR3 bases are TGTGCCAGCAGCCAAACAAGTGGGAGCTCCTACAATGAGCAGTTCTTC. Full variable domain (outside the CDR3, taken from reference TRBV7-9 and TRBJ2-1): DTGVSQNPRHKITKRGQNVTFRCDPISEHNRLYWYRQTLGQGPEFLTYFQNEAQLEKSRLLSDRFSAERPKGSFSTLEIQRTEQGDSAMYLCASSQTSGSSYNEQFFGPGTRLTVL.